These 19 T cell receptor beta chains were sequenced from one sample in a study of PD-1 blockade in classical Hodgkin lymphoma. Time point indicated: cycle 4 day 1 (C4D1), after less than seven weeks of nivolumab. Each patient relapsed following autologous stem cell transplantation, and prior brentuximab vedotin exposure differed. TCRdb's table, derived via immunoSEQ multiplex PCR, lists solely in-frame clones and lacks some. The profile covers around 50,000 clones, with roughly 90% appearing a single time and about 15% taken by the ten largest. Sequenced material: peripheral blood mononuclear cells (PBMCs), taken before the fourth cycle of nivolumab. The receptors come from a human donor with classical Hodgkin lymphoma.

The chain has TRBV23-1 and TRBJ2-5, with TRBD2 matching 12 bases. TRBV23-1 is identified as an open reading frame with a role that is uncertain. CDR3 length: 16 residues. V gave up 7 bases and J gave up 9 bases; unmatched junction bases: 15. As DNA, the CDR3 is TGCGCCAGCACGCCTAGCGGGAGGGCGGTAAATCACGCCCAGTACTTC. Encoded protein: CASTPSGRAVNHAQYF.

The sample holds one count of this clone. V is TRBV10-3 and J is TRBJ2-3, with D uncertain. CDR3 length: 12 residues. Germline V gene lookup returns CDR1 ENHRY and CDR2 SYGVKD. The V end was cut by 3 bases, the J end by 6 bases, with 7 bases between. The CDR3 reads CAISDSRDTQYF. The DNA of the CDR3 is TGTGCCATCAGTGACTCGAGGGATACGCAGTATTTT.

This rearrangement joins TRBV30 to TRBJ2-7, with a tentative D call TRBD2 (5 bases). CDR1 and CDR2 (germline): GTSNPN, SVGIG (reference sequence). The CDR3 consists of 11 residues. Trimming pared 3 bases from V and 4 bases from J, leaving 7 bases between. The CDR3 spells CAWSGIYEQYF. The DNA for the CDR3 is TGTGCCTGGAGCGGGATTTACGAGCAGTACTTC.

The chain has TRBV2 and TRBJ2-1, with D unclear. V gave up 2 bases and J gave up 4 bases, with 0 bases separating them. CDR3 length: 11 residues. Per the germline V gene, CDR1 is SNHLY and CDR2 is FYNNEI. The CDR3 coding sequence is TGTGCCAGCAGTGAATACAATGAGCAGTTCTTC. Protein sequence: CASSEYNEQFF. Based on the CDR3 plus reference TRBV2 and TRBJ2-1, the full variable domain is EPEVTQTPSHQVTQMGQEVILRCVPISNHLYFYWYRQILGQKVEFLVSFYNNEISEKSEIFDDQFSVERPDGSNFTLKIRSTKLEDSAMYFCASSEYNEQFFGPGTRLTVL.

The rearrangement links TRBV28 to TRBJ1-1; D call uncertain. The CDR3 sequence is 10 residues long. V was shortened by 6 bases and J by 13 bases, with 12 bases between the two germline ends. Germline values: CDR1 MDHEN, CDR2 SYDVKM. The CDR3 here is CASSNTYGFF. The CDR3 DNA follows: TGTGCCAGCAGCAACACTTATGGTTTCTTT.

This chain connects TRBV4-1 to TRBJ1-3; a weak D match, TRBD1 (6 bases). The CDR3 extends over 18 amino acids. Germline lookup yields CDR1 MGHRA and CDR2 YSYEKL. V was clipped by 1 base and J by 4 bases, with 20 bases between them. The CDR3 DNA reads as TGCGCCAGCAGCCAAGGACAGGCATTTAACGCTTGGGGAAACACCATATATTTT. It specifies CASSQGQAFNAWGNTIYF.

The chain carries TRBV6-1 and TRBJ2-1, with unresolved D. From germline, CDR1 is MNHNS and CDR2 SASEGT. The CDR3 runs 12 residues. V gave up 4 bases and J gave up 5 bases, with 6 bases separating them. CDR3 in DNA: TGTGCCAGCAGTGTTCTGAACAATGAGCAGTTCTTC. It codes for CASSVLNNEQFF.

The chain recombines TRBV5-1 with TRBJ1-5; no definite D call. The CDR3 runs 15 residues. The ends were cut back, 4 bases at V and 0 bases at J, with 11 bases in the middle. CDR1 is SGHRS, CDR2 YFSETQ, per germline. CDR3 bases: TGCGCCAGCAGCCTCGACGGGGTTAGCAATCAGCCCCAGCATTTT. It specifies CASSLDGVSNQPQHF.

This clone has a single count. This sequence joins TRBV30 and TRBJ2-7, with D tentatively TRBD2 (6 bases). CDR3 size: 13 residues. CDR1 is GTSNPN, CDR2 SVGIG, per germline (reference sequence). Deletions cut 6 bases from V and 3 bases from J, with 15 bases between. The CDR3 DNA is TGTGCCTGCCCCGGGGAGGCCCTCTACGAGCAGTACTTC. Its translation: CACPGEALYEQYF. The complete variable domain, with remaining parts taken from reference TRBV30 and TRBJ2-7, reads SQTIHQWPATLVQPVGSPLSLECTVEGTSNPNLYWYRQAAGRGLQLLFYSVGIGQISSEVPQNLSASRPQDRQFILSSKKLLLSDSGFYLCACPGEALYEQYFGPGTRLTVT.

The chain combines TRBV28 with TRBJ2-7, with D hard to call. Germline V gene lookup returns CDR1 MDHEN and CDR2 SYDVKM. Trimming pared 3 bases from V and 6 bases from J, leaving 9 bases between. The CDR3 sequence is 12 residues long. CDR3 loop: CASSLQFGEQYF. As DNA, the CDR3 is TGTGCCAGCAGTTTGCAGTTCGGCGAGCAGTACTTC.

The V and J genes are TRBV5-4 and TRBJ2-3; D unresolved. Trimming shortened V by 4 bases and J by 2 bases, and 14 bases separated the two germline ends. The germline V gene has CDR1 SGHNT and CDR2 YYREEE (reference sequence). The CDR3 has 15 amino acids. In DNA, the CDR3 is TGTGCCAGCAGCCAGACTCTTATTCTCACAGATACGCAGTATTTT. It yields the protein CASSQTLILTDTQYF.

V gene TRBV6-6 combines with J gene TRBJ2-3; D might be TRBD1 or TRBD2, each matching 6 bases. V was pared by 7 bases and J by 5 bases, with 22 bases between. CDR1 and CDR2 (germline): MNHNY, SVGAGI (reference sequence). This CDR3 comprises 16 residues. The CDR3 nucleotides read TGTGCCAGCAAAGGGGGAATCGGGACTTATGGAGATACGCAGTATTTT. Its protein is CASKGGIGTYGDTQYF.

J is TRBJ1-2 and V is TRBV29-1, with D perhaps TRBD1 (6 bases). CDR1 SQVTM and CDR2 ANQGSEA come from the germline V gene. The CDR3 extends over 13 amino acids. Between the trimmed V and J ends, which lost 4 bases and 8 bases, there was a span of 17 bases. CDR3 loop: CSVVNREERGYTF. The CDR3 coding sequence is TGCAGCGTTGTGAACAGGGAGGAGAGAGGCTACACCTTC.

This clone was seen once. The rearrangement uses TRBV5-1 and TRBJ1-1; 8 nucleotides agree with TRBD1. The V gene end was trimmed by 0 bases and the J gene end by 5 bases; junction bases not matched to a gene: 6. The CDR3 covers 15 residues. The germline CDR1 and CDR2 sequences are SGHRS and YFSETQ. DNA of the CDR3: TGCGCCAGCAGCTTGGAAGACAGGGGTTGGACTGAAGCTTTCTTT. This codes for CASSLEDRGWTEAFF.

The chain employs TRBV18 and TRBJ2-5, with D hard to call. The V end was cut by 3 bases, the J end by 2 bases, with 4 bases between. The CDR3 spans 12 residues. CDR1 KGHSH and CDR2 LQKENI come from the germline V gene. The CDR3 bases are TGTGCCAGCTCACCCCTGCAAGAGACCCAGTACTTC. Translation gives CASSPLQETQYF. Complete variable domain (other parts from reference TRBV18 and TRBJ2-5): NAGVMQNPRHLVRRRGQEARLRCSPMKGHSHVYWYRQLPEEGLKFMVYLQKENIIDESGMPKERFSAEFPKEGPSILRIQQVVRGDSAAYFCASSPLQETQYFGPGTRLLVL.

The chain combines TRBV7-9 with TRBJ2-1; 11 bases match TRBD2. V dropped 5 bases and J dropped 5; count of bases not matched to a gene: 8. The CDR3 length is 16 residues. Germline assignment: CDR1 SEHNR and CDR2 FQNEAQ (reference sequence). In DNA, the CDR3 is TGTGCCAGCAGCCTAATAGCGGGAGGGTACCACAATGAGCAGTTCTTC. This encodes CASSLIAGGYHNEQFF.

V is TRBV7-8 and J is TRBJ1-1, with a tentative D call TRBD1 (5 bases). The germline V gene has CDR1 SGHVS and CDR2 FQNEAQ. CDR3 size: 12 residues. Trimming left V 3 bases short and J 6 bases short, with 8 bases between. Here the CDR3 reads CASSLGGSEAFF. The CDR3 region has the DNA TGTGCCAGCAGCTTGGGGGGATCTGAAGCTTTCTTT.

This chain links TRBV6-1 with TRBJ2-7; weak D call: TRBD2 (5 bases). There are 17 residues in the CDR3. The germline gives CDR1 MNHNS, CDR2 SASEGT. V lost 0 bases and J lost 7, with 22 bases in between. Here the CDR3 DNA reads TGTGCCAGCAGTGAAGCGCTGGCCCGCAGGAGGTCGGGGGAGCAGTACTTC. It yields the protein CASSEALARRRSGEQYF.

By sample share, this clone is medium-sized (0.01 to 0.1%). This chain links TRBV7-8 with TRBJ1-1; possibly TRBD1 for D (5 bases). V lost 5 bases to trimming and J lost 4 bases, with 20 bases between them. Germline V gene sequence: CDR1 SGHVS, CDR2 FQNEAQ. CDR3 length equals 16 residues. The CDR3: CASSLYPDGGSTEAFF. In nucleotides, the CDR3 is TGTGCCAGCAGCCTTTACCCCGACGGGGGGAGCACTGAAGCTTTCTTT.